This T cell receptor (beta chain) was profiled in a study of blood T cells in healthy people across ages. Study findings and constraints: Unknown CMV status may confound age-related changes in expanded clones.

Next came a second PCR, run for about 6 to 12 cycles, which used a sample-barcoded 5' primer along with a J-beta primer mix. MiXCR, run by TCRdb on the 5' RACE reads, gives a single entry per CDR3 protein. The repertoire holds 1.5 million to 2 million distinct CDR3 sequences, 28% seen once, with 6.5% to 8.5% in the top ten. A minimum of 6.5 million PBMCs was isolated per sample. As to this clonotype: Its target is not known.

Sequenced material: blood. The clonotype originates from a woman between 25 and 40 years old in good health.

This CDR3 is CASSLDRGKRDTQYF. DNA for the CDR3: TGCGCCAGCAGCTTGGATCGCGGGAAGAGGGATACGCAGTATTTT. This rearrangement joins TRBV5-1 to TRBJ2-3, with a weak D call TRBD2 (6 bases). Trimming cost V 0 bases and J 6 bases, with 14 bases left between them. Germline CDR1 SGHRS, CDR2 YFSETQ. The CDR3 sequence is 15 residues long.